The sequence of this TCR beta chain was determined in a study of tumor and adjacent non-tumor tissue in lung cancer. Notes on this clonotype: The antigen is unknown.

RNA was extracted from bulk tissue without any cell sorting. CDR3 length equals 15 residues. CDR1 is SGHKS, CDR2 YYEKEE, per germline (reference sequence). TCRbeta libraries were built with three rounds of nested PCR, modified from ARM-PCR. TCRdb fed the multiplex PCR reads into MiXCR, producing one record per CDR3 protein. The table shows about 66,000 distinct CDR3 sequences, with about 80% occurring only once. The study's findings and limits: TCR diversity was significantly greater in tumor than normal lung tissue.

This chain uses TRBV5-5 with TRBJ2-3; weak D call: TRBD2 (5 bases). This receptor was identified in a man aged 60 to 75 with non-small cell lung cancer. Sequences were obtained from lung tumor tissue. CDR3 in amino acids: CVSSRWGERPDTQYF. The DNA of the CDR3 is TGTGTTAGCAGTCGGTGGGGAGAGCGGCCAGATACGCAGTATTTT.